The next 28 T cell receptor beta chains were all read from a single sample in a study of glioma-infiltrating T cells. Amplification of TCR alpha and beta CDR3 regions from RNA used iRepertoire nested multiplex PCR. Each CDR3 protein is one row after TCRdb ran MiXCR on the multiplex PCR reads. The top ten hold roughly 13% of the sample, which has about 5,800 distinct CDR3 sequences, roughly 27% seen once. The sequencing input was glioma tissue, nonneoplastic brain tissue, or PBMCs (not recorded which). All receptors derive from a human donor with low-grade glioma or glioblastoma, undergoing nonglioma brain surgery, or in good health (not recorded which).

This clonotype is termed medium-sized. The V and J genes are TRBV4-1 and TRBJ2-7, with TRBD1 identical over 8 bases. The CDR3 has 14 amino acids. The V gene's germline CDR1 is MGHRA and CDR2 YSYEKL. V gave up 6 bases and J gave up 4 bases; unmatched junction bases: 8. CDR3 protein: CASRNTGGGYEQYF. For the CDR3, the DNA is TGCGCCAGCAGGAACACAGGGGGAGGATACGAGCAGTACTTC.

This clonotype was observed at least ten times. The chain recombines TRBV19 with TRBJ1-2; D unclear. The CDR3 consists of 15 residues. The germline V gene encodes CDR1 LNHDA and CDR2 SQIVND (reference sequence). V dropped 5 bases and J dropped 3 bases, with 16 bases sitting between them. The CDR3 protein is CASSVRPRGDYGYTF. The CDR3, as DNA: TGTGCCAGTAGTGTTCGACCGCGCGGGGACTATGGCTACACCTTC.

This clonotype is medium-sized in the sample. This chain links TRBV20-1 with TRBJ1-1; D not resolved. This CDR3 has 11 amino acids. Between the trimmed V and J ends, which lost 5 bases and 11 bases, there was a span of 15 bases. Germline lookup yields CDR1 DFQATT and CDR2 SNEGSKA (reference sequence). The DNA of the CDR3 is TGCAGTGCTCCCGGGCAGGCGCCGGCTTTCTTT. Translation: CSAPGQAPAFF.

This clonotype was observed many times. This chain connects TRBV12-3 or TRBV12-4 to TRBJ2-7; unclear D gene. The CDR3 has 15 amino acids. V shed 0 bases and J shed 2 bases, with 11 bases lying between them. The CDR3 loop reads CASSLAGPRPYEQYF. CDR3 in DNA: TGTGCCAGCAGTTTAGCGGGCCCCCGACCCTACGAGCAGTACTTC.

This clonotype was counted at least ten times. The V call is TRBV12-3 or TRBV12-4, the J call TRBJ2-3; weak D call: TRBD2 (5 bases). This CDR3 spans 14 amino acids. The germline V and J ends were trimmed by 0 bases and 2 bases, with 6 bases remaining between them. The CDR3 protein is CASSLAGVTDTQYF. Written as DNA, the CDR3 is TGTGCCAGCAGTTTAGCGGGAGTCACAGATACGCAGTATTTT.

V and J are TRBV7-8 and TRBJ1-5, with no clear D. The CDR3 is 15 residues long. Germline lookup yields CDR1 SGHVS and CDR2 FQNEAQ. The CDR3 loop reads CERSLTQKGVQPQHF. The CDR3 DNA reads TGTGAAAGAAGCTTAACCCAAAAGGGAGTTCAGCCCCAGCATTTT.

To note about this clonotype: The junction departs from germline at one end; a sequencing error may be responsible. The gene calls are TRBV19 and TRBJ1-1, with a possible D match to TRBD1 (5 bases). The CDR3 has 15 residues. Germline V CDR1 and CDR2: LNHDA, SQIVND (reference sequence). In DNA, the CDR3 is TGTGCCAGTAGTGCCGGGACCTGGATGAACCCTGAAGCTTTCTTT. Its protein product is CASSAGTWMNPEAFF.

This clonotype was seen repeatedly, ten times or more. This sequence joins TRBV11-3 and TRBJ2-2; no clear D. V lost 1 base to trimming and J lost 7 bases, with 7 bases between them. The CDR3 runs to 13 residues. Per germline, CDR1 SGHNT and CDR2 YENEEA. This CDR3 is CASSLVLLGELFF. CDR3 nucleotide sequence: TGTGCCAGCAGCTTAGTTCTTCTCGGGGAGCTGTTTTTT.

This clonotype was detected many times. The rearrangement uses TRBV4-1 and TRBJ2-7, with D unresolved. V was trimmed by 1 base and J by 3 bases, leaving 7 bases between them. Germline assignment: CDR1 MGHRA and CDR2 YSYEKL. The CDR3 spans 13 residues. The CDR3 sequence: CASSQVGNYEQYF. In DNA, the CDR3 is TGCGCCAGCAGCCAAGTGGGTAACTACGAGCAGTACTTC.

Note on this clonotype: No conserved phenylalanine or tryptophan is present at the end of the CDR3, so a read error is the likely explanation. It is unclear where the CDR3 begins or ends on the DNA, so no DNA is shown, and the CDR3 is as TCRdb lists it. This rearrangement joins TRBV27 to TRBJ1-5; TRBD1 was called by the table and not checked on the DNA. 16 amino acids form the CDR3, both terminal residues included. CDR1 and CDR2 from the germline V gene are MNHEY and SMNVEV (reference sequence). CDR3 region: CSSRQRGDYSNQPQPV.

The CDR3 protein is CASSFGRNTAFF. In DNA, the CDR3 is TGTGCCAGCAGTTTTGGGCGGAACACAGCTTTCTTT. The chain recombines TRBV27 with TRBJ1-1; D gene unclear. CDR1 is MNHEY and CDR2 is SMNVEV in the germline V gene (reference sequence). The V end was cut by 3 bases, the J end by 10 bases, with 12 bases between. This CDR3 is built from 12 residues.

The sample holds many counts of this clonotype. This chain links TRBV12-3 or TRBV12-4 with TRBJ1-5, with a weak D call TRBD1 (6 bases). The CDR3 is 19 amino acids. Trimming removed 3 bases from V and 3 bases from J, with 24 bases in between. The CDR3 region is CASSFHRLRDTQFNQPQHF. The CDR3 bases are TGTGCCAGCAGTTTCCACCGCCTAAGGGACACACAATTCAATCAGCCCCAGCATTTT.

This clonotype has ten or more counts. The CDR3 here is CASTRSPPYEQYF. CDR3 nucleotides: TGTGCCAGCACTCGGAGTCCCCCCTACGAGCAGTACTTC. The gene calls are TRBV28 and TRBJ2-7; D is unclear. Per the germline V gene, CDR1 is MDHEN and CDR2 is SYDVKM. V gave up 7 bases and J gave up 2 bases, with 12 bases separating them. The CDR3 has 13 amino acids. The complete variable domain, with remaining parts taken from reference TRBV28 and TRBJ2-7, reads DVKVTQSSRYLVKRTGEKVFLECVQDMDHENMFWYRQDPGLGLRLIYFSYDVKMKEKGDIPEGYSVSREKKERFSLILESASTNQTSMYLCASTRSPPYEQYFGPGTRLTVT.

This clonotype ranks as medium-sized. The genes are TRBV2 and TRBJ2-7, with 7 positions matching TRBD1. V was clipped by 7 bases and J by 2 bases; unmatched bases: 11. The length of the CDR3 is 15 residues. Per germline, CDR1 SNHLY and CDR2 FYNNEI. CDR3 region: CASKIRDSPPYEQYF. The CDR3 region has the DNA TGTGCCAGCAAAATCAGGGACAGCCCCCCCTACGAGCAGTACTTC.

Sample share makes this clonotype medium-sized. The CDR3 nucleotides are TGTGCCAGCAGTTTTGCCACAGATACGCAGTATTTT. It encodes CASSFATDTQYF. The genes are TRBV6-2 or TRBV6-3 and TRBJ2-3; no reliable D call. V was cut by 4 bases and J by 2 bases, with 4 bases left in between. CDR1 and CDR2 from the germline V gene are MNHEY and SVGEGT. CDR3 length: 12 residues.

This clonotype counts as medium-sized. This chain links TRBV6-1 with TRBJ2-4; TRBD2 matches 13 bases. Germline-derived CDR1 and CDR2 are MNHNS and SASEGT. The CDR3 has 16 residues. With 5 bases clipped from V and 8 bases from J, the junction kept 9 bases outside the gene matches. This CDR3 reads CASSSGLAGDSDIQYF. In DNA, the CDR3 is TGTGCCAGCAGTTCTGGACTAGCGGGAGATTCTGACATTCAGTACTTC.

This clonotype was seen ten or more times. V gene TRBV4-2 combines with J gene TRBJ1-1, with D perhaps matching TRBD1 (5 bases). The CDR3 length is 11 residues. V shed 7 bases and J shed 5 bases, with 8 bases lying between them. In germline, CDR1 is LGHNA, CDR2 YNFKEQ. This CDR3 reads CASIRGTEAFF. CDR3 bases: TGTGCCAGCATAAGGGGAACTGAAGCTTTCTTT.

This clonotype was counted ten times or more. The chain employs TRBV7-2 and TRBJ2-3; 9 bases agree with TRBD2. Trimming removed 3 bases from V and 0 bases from J; junction bases left unmatched: 10. This CDR3 comprises 18 residues. CDR1 is SGHTA and CDR2 is FQGNSA in the germline V gene. CDR3 residues: CASSFPLASGVSTDTQYF. The CDR3 nucleotides read TGTGCCAGCAGCTTTCCTCTCGCTAGCGGGGTTAGCACAGATACGCAGTATTTT.

The chain employs TRBV9 and TRBJ2-5; the D is unclear. The V gene's germline CDR1 is SGDLS and CDR2 YYNGEE. V lost 4 bases to trimming and J lost 4 bases, with 17 bases between them. The CDR3 sequence is 15 residues long. In DNA, the CDR3 is TGTGCCAGCAGCCCCCATGGGGAATGGGGAGAGACCCAGTACTTC. Residues: CASSPHGEWGETQYF.

By sample share, this clonotype is medium-sized. The J gene is TRBJ2-1, the V gene TRBV7-2; D remains ambiguous. CDR3 length: 12 residues. With 1 base removed from V and 12 bases from J, the gap between germline ends came to 10 bases. Germline-derived CDR1 and CDR2 are SGHTA and FQGNSA. CDR3 DNA sequence: TGTGCCAGCAGCTTAGTTCTTAAGCGGCAGTTCTTC. This encodes CASSLVLKRQFF.

The sample holds one count of this clonotype. V usage is TRBV5-5 and J usage is TRBJ2-1, with 8 bases lining up with TRBD2. V shed 4 bases and J 9 bases; nucleotides not matched to a gene: 6. CDR1 is SGHKS and CDR2 is YYEKEE in the germline V gene (reference sequence). This CDR3 is 13 amino acids long. DNA for the CDR3: TGTGCCAGCAGCAGCGGGGGAGCTACTGAGCAGTTCTTC. The encoded protein is CASSSGGATEQFF.

The V and J genes are TRBV6-2 or TRBV6-3 and TRBJ2-1; 13 bases are shared with TRBD2. This CDR3 is 16 amino acids long. The junction had 1 base not matched to a gene; V was cut back by 0 bases and J by 5 bases. CDR1 and CDR2 (germline): MNHEY, SVGEGT. The CDR3 is CASSYSTSGRNNEQFF. Here the CDR3 DNA reads TGTGCCAGCAGTTACTCGACTAGCGGGAGGAACAATGAGCAGTTCTTC.

With regard to this clonotype: At one boundary the junction diverges from the germline segment, which might be a read error. The rearrangement joins TRBV27 to TRBJ1-2, with 8 bases matching TRBD1. Germline V gives CDR1 MNHEY, CDR2 SMNVEV (reference sequence). This CDR3 has 15 residues. The CDR3 DNA sequence: TGCGCCAGCAGTTTAAAGGCAGGGGGCTTCTATGACTACACCTTC. Its protein is CASSLKAGGFYDYTF.

Sample share makes this clonotype medium-sized. J is TRBJ1-1 and V is TRBV6-1; TRBD1 might be the D (6 bases). V dropped 5 bases and J dropped 4 bases, with 11 bases sitting between them. The germline gives CDR1 MNHNS, CDR2 SASEGT. This CDR3 is built from 13 residues. DNA for the CDR3: TGTGCCAGCAGTTCGGGGGCGATCACTGAAGCTTTCTTT. Protein: CASSSGAITEAFF.

This clonotype was seen at least ten times. This chain joins TRBV7-6 and TRBJ2-5; the D is unclear. Looked up from germline, CDR1 is SGHVS and CDR2 is FNYEAQ. Trimming pared 5 bases from V and 5 bases from J, leaving 12 bases between. The CDR3 is 13 amino acids. In nucleotides, the CDR3 is TGTGCCAGCAGCATATACAGTGGGGAGACCCAGTACTTC. Translating it yields CASSIYSGETQYF.

In this sample, this clonotype is medium-sized. The chain is built from TRBV6-2 or TRBV6-3 and TRBJ1-3; D is perhaps TRBD1 (6 bases). CDR1 and CDR2 from the germline V gene are MNHEY and SVGEGT. V gave up 6 bases and J gave up 1 base, with 10 bases separating them. The CDR3 is made up of 14 amino acids. The CDR3 region is CASSSTGSGNTIYF. Written as DNA, the CDR3 is TGTGCCAGCAGCTCGACAGGTTCTGGAAACACCATATATTTT.

The chain couples TRBV20-1 to TRBJ2-7; D is unclear. Deletions cut 1 base from V and 2 bases from J, with 9 bases between. Germline V gene sequence: CDR1 DFQATT, CDR2 SNEGSKA (reference sequence). This CDR3 is 13 amino acids long. The CDR3, as DNA: TGCAGTGCTAGAGGGAACCAGGCCTACGAGCAGTACTTC. It specifies CSARGNQAYEQYF.

This clonotype was recorded many times. The chain couples TRBV19 to TRBJ1-2, with TRBD1 matching over 12 bases. CDR3 length equals 14 residues. The germline V gene encodes CDR1 LNHDA and CDR2 SQIVND (reference sequence). With V trimmed by 5 bases and J by 8 bases, 6 bases remained unmatched. The CDR3 spells CASSGDRGRKGYTF. In DNA form, the CDR3 reads TGTGCCAGTAGTGGGGACAGGGGGCGGAAAGGCTACACCTTC.